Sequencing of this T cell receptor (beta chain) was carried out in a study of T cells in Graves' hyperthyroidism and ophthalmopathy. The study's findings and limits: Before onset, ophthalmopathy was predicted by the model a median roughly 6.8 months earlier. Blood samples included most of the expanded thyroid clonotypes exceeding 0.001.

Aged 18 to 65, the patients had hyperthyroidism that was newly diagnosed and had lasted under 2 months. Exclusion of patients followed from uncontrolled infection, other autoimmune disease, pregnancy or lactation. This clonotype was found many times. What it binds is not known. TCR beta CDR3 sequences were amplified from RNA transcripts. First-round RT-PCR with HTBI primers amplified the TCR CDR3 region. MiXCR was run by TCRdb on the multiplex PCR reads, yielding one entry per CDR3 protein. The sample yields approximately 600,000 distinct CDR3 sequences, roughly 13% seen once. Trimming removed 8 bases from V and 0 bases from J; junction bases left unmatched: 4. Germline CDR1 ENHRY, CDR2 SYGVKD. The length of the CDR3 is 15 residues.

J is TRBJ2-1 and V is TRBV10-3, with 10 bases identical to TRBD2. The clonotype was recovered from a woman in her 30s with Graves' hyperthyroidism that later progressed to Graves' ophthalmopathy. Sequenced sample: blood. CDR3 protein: CAIGTSASSYNEQFF. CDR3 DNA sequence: TGTGCCATCGGGACTAGCGCCAGCTCCTACAATGAGCAGTTCTTC.